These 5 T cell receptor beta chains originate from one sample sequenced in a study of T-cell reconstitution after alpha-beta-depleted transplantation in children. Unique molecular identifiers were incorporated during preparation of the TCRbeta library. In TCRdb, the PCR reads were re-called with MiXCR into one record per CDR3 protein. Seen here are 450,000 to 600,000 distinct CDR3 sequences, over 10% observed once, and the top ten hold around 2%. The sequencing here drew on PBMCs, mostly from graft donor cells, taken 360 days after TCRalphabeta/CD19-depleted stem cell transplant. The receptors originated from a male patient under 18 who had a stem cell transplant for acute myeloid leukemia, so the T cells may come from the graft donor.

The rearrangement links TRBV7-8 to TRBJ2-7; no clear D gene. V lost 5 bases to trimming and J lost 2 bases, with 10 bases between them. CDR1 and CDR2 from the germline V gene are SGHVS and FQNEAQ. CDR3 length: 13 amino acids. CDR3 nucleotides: TGTGCCAGCAGCACCGACGGAACCTACGAGCAGTACTTC. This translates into CASSTDGTYEQYF.

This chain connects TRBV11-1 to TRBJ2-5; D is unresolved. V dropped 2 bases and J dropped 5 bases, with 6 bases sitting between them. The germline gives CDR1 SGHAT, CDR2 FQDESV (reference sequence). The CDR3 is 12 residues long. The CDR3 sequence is CASSLLDETQYF. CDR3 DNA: TGTGCCAGCAGCTTACTGGATGAGACCCAGTACTTC.

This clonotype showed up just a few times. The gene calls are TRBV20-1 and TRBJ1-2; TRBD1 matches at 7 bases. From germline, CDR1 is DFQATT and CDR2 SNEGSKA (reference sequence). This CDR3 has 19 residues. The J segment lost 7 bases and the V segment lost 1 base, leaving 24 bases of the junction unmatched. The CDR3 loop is CSARGEIYWRGLFWCGYTF. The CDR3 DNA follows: TGCAGTGCTAGAGGCGAGATATATTGGAGGGGGCTGTTTTGGTGTGGCTACACCTTC.

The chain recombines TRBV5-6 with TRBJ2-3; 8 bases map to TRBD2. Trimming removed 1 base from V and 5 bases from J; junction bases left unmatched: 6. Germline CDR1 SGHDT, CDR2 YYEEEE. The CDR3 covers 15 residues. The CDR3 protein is CASSLRGTSLDTQYF. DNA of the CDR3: TGTGCCAGCAGCTTGAGGGGGACTAGTCTAGATACGCAGTATTTT.

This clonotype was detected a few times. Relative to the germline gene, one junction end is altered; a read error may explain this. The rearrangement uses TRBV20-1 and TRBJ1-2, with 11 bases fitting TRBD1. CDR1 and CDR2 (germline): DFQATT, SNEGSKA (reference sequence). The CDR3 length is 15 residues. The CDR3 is CSARGTGGDNYGYTF. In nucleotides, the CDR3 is TGCAGTGCCAGAGGGACAGGGGGAGACAACTATGGCTACACCTTC.